The present TCR beta chain was sequenced within a study of cytomegalovirus exposure and HLA in healthy donors. PCR primers comprised 60 Vbeta and 13 Jbeta primers. The method was immunoSEQ multiplex PCR; TCRdb's version includes in-frame clones alone and lacks a portion of them. The data contain roughly 100,000 clones, less than 85% of them seen just once; the ten biggest clones take up more than 6.5%. The V gene lost 9 bases and the J gene lost 0 bases, with 5 bases spanning the gap. Germline-derived CDR1 and CDR2 are MNHNY and SVGAGI (reference sequence). This CDR3 is 11 amino acids long. The chain links TRBV6-6 to TRBJ1-1; D gene unclear. Sequencing was carried out using PBMCs. The source of this sequence is a man aged 40-50 years in good health and CMV-seropositive. The CDR3 nucleotides are TGTGCCAGTGCGGTGAACACTGAAGCTTTCTTT. It codes for CASAVNTEAFF.